This T cell receptor beta chain was profiled in a study of OX40 agonist ivuxolimab in advanced cancers. Turning to the study itself: Ivuxolimab, an agonist antibody against OX40 (CD134), was given to patients. Intravenous ivuxolimab was administered to patients every 2 weeks at 0.01 to 10 mg/kg. Findings of the study overall: Near-lowest levels of clonal expansion characterized partial responders at 0.1-3.0 mg/kg.

Sequencing was performed with immunoSEQ multiplex PCR; in TCRdb, only in-frame clones are kept and a portion is missing. The sample lists 60,000 to 70,000 clones, roughly 80% occurring once. V lost 1 base to trimming and J lost 2 bases, with 10 bases between them. The CDR3 has 15 amino acids. The germline V gene has CDR1 SGHNT and CDR2 YENEEA. As to this clone: The target antigen is unknown.

With autoimmune disease history or systemic immunosuppression, patients were excluded. Sample: CD4+ or CD8+ T cells sorted from blood, taken in a trial of the OX40 agonist ivuxolimab. This receptor was taken from an adult with an advanced solid tumor such as melanoma, head and neck, liver or kidney cancer. This chain joins TRBV11-3 and TRBJ2-3; D call uncertain. DNA of the CDR3: TGTGCCAGCAGCTTAGGGGGAACGAACACAGATACGCAGTATTTT. Encoded protein: CASSLGGTNTDTQYF.